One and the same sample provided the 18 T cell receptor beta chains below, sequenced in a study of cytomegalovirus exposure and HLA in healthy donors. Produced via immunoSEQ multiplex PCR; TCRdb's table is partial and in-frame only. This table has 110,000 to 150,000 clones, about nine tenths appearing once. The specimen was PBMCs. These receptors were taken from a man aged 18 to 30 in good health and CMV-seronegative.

CDR3 in amino acids: CASRDGSSYNEQFF. CDR3 DNA sequence: TGTGCCAGCAGGGACGGGAGCTCCTACAATGAGCAGTTCTTC. The chain links TRBV6-6 to TRBJ2-1; D might be TRBD2 (6 bases). The V end was cut by 6 bases, the J end by 0 bases, with 9 bases between. The CDR3 consists of 14 residues. Germline V gene data show CDR1 as MNHNY and CDR2 as SVGAGI (reference sequence).

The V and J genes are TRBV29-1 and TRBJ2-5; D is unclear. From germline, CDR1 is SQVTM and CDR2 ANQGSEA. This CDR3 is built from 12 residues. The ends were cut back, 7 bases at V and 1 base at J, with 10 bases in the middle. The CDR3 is CSADGAQETQYF. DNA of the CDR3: TGCAGCGCTGACGGAGCCCAAGAGACCCAGTACTTC.

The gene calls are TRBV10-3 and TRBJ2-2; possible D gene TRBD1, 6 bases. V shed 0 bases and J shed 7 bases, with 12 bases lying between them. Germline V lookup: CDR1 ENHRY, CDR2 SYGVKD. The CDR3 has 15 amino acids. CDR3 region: CAISESQGYSGELFF. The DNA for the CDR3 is TGTGCCATCAGTGAGTCGCAGGGGTACAGCGGGGAGCTGTTTTTT.

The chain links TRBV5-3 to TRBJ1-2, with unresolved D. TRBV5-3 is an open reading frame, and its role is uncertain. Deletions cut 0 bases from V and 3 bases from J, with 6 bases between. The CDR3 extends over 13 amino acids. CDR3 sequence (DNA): TGTGCCAGAAGCTTGGCCGGGGACTATGGCTACACCTTC. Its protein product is CARSLAGDYGYTF.

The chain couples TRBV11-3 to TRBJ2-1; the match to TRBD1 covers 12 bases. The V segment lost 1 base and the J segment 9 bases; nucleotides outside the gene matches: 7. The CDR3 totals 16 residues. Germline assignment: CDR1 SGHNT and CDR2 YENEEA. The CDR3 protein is CASSLVVGQGAGEQFF. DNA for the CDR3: TGTGCCAGCAGCTTAGTAGTGGGACAGGGGGCAGGTGAGCAGTTCTTC.

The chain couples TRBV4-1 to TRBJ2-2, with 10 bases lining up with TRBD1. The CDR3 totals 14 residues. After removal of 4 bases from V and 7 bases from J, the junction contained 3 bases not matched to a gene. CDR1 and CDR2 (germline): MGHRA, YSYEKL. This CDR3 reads CASSPRTGGGELFF. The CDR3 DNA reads TGCGCCAGCAGCCCGCGGACAGGGGGCGGGGAGCTGTTTTTT.

CDR3: CAIRMVPGQGRNTEAFF. The CDR3 region has the DNA TGTGCCATCAGGATGGTCCCGGGACAGGGGCGGAACACTGAAGCTTTCTTT. The chain is built from TRBV10-3 and TRBJ1-1; 10 bases are shared with TRBD1. CDR1 and CDR2 (germline): ENHRY, SYGVKD. Unmatched junction bases numbered 11, after V lost 6 bases and J lost 1 base. The CDR3 consists of 17 residues.

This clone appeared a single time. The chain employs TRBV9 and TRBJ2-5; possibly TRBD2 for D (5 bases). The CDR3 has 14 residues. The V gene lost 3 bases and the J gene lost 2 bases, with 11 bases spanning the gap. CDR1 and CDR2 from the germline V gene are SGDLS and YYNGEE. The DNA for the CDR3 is TGTGCCAGCAGCGCAGGACTCCCTCAAGAGACCCAGTACTTC. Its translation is CASSAGLPQETQYF.

The CDR3 is CASSVRSTDTQYF. In DNA form, the CDR3 reads TGTGCCAGCAGTGTGAGAAGCACAGATACGCAGTATTTT. The chain recombines TRBV2 with TRBJ2-3, with D hard to call. The CDR3 runs 13 residues. The germline V gene has CDR1 SNHLY and CDR2 FYNNEI. V was pared by 4 bases and J by 0 bases, with 5 bases between. The full variable domain, with the rest looked up from reference TRBV2 and TRBJ2-3, is EPEVTQTPSHQVTQMGQEVILRCVPISNHLYFYWYRQILGQKVEFLVSFYNNEISEKSEIFDDQFSVERPDGSNFTLKIRSTKLEDSAMYFCASSVRSTDTQYFGPGTRLTVL.

The CDR3 nucleotides read TGTGCCAGCAGCTATTGGTCTGGCTCAGCGGGAAGAGTTGAGACCCAGTACTTC. Translation gives CASSYWSGSAGRVETQYF. This chain uses TRBV7-9 with TRBJ2-5; 7 bases are a match to TRBD2. The length of the CDR3 is 18 residues. The germline CDR1 and CDR2 sequences are SEHNR and FQNEAQ (reference sequence). Trimming took 4 bases from V and 5 from J; bases not matched to a gene: 19. The entire variable domain, with the rest obtained from reference TRBV7-9 and TRBJ2-5, is as follows: DTGVSQNPRHKITKRGQNVTFRCDPISEHNRLYWYRQTLGQGPEFLTYFQNEAQLEKSRLLSDRFSAERPKGSFSTLEIQRTEQGDSAMYLCASSYWSGSAGRVETQYFGPGTRLLVL.

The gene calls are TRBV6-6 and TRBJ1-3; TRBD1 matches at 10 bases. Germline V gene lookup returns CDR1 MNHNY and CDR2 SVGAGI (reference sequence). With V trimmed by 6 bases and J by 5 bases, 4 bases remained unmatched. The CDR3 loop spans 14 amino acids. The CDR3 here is CASRGTGDRNTIYF. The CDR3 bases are TGTGCCAGCAGAGGGACAGGGGATAGAAACACCATATATTTT.

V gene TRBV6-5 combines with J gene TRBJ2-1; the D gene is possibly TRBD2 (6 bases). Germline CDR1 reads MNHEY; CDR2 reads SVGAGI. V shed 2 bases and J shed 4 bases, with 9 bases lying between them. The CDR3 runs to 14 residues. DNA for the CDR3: TGTGCCAGCAGTTACAGGGGAGGTTACAATGAGCAGTTCTTC. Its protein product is CASSYRGGYNEQFF.

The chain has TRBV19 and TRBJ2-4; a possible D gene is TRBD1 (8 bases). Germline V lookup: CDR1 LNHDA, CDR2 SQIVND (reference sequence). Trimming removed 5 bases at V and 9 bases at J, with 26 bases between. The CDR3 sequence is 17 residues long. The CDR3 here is CASSARDRTGGYGIQYF. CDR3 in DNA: TGTGCCAGTAGTGCCCGGGACAGGACGGGAGGTTATGGCATTCAGTACTTC.

The CDR3 sequence is CASSGLAVTQYF. In DNA form, the CDR3 reads TGTGCCAGCAGCGGACTAGCCGTGACCCAGTACTTC. The chain combines TRBV11-3 with TRBJ2-5; 8 bases agree with TRBD2. The germline V gene has CDR1 SGHNT and CDR2 YENEEA. This CDR3 spans 12 amino acids. V lost 5 bases to trimming and J lost 7 bases; unmatched junction nucleotides: 3.

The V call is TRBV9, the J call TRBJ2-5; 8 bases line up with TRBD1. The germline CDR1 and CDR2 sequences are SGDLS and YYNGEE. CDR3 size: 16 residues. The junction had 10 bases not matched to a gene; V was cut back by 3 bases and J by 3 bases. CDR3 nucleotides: TGTGCCAGCAGCGGGAATTTAGGGACAGGCGAAGAGACCCAGTACTTC. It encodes CASSGNLGTGEETQYF.

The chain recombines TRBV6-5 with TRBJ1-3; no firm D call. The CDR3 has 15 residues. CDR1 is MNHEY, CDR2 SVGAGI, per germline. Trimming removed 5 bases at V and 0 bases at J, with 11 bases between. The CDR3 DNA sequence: TGTGCCAGCAGTAAAACCGCAGGCTCTGGAAACACCATATATTTT. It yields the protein CASSKTAGSGNTIYF.

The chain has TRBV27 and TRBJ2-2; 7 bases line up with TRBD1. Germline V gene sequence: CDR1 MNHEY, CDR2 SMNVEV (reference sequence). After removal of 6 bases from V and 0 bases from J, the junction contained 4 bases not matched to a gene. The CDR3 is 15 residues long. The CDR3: CASSRGTANTGELFF. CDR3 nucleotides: TGTGCCAGCAGCCGAGGGACAGCGAACACCGGGGAGCTGTTTTTT.

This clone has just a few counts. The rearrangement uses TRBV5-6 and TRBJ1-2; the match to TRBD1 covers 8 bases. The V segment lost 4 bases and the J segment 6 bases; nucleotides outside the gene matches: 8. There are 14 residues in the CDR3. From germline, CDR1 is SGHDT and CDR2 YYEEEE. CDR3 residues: CASSGGQGLHGYTF. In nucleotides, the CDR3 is TGTGCCAGCAGCGGAGGACAGGGTTTACATGGCTACACCTTC.